The next 28 T cell receptor beta chains were all read from a single sample in a study of beta chain features in type 1 diabetes. Every bit of the isolated RNA underwent reverse transcription, so sequencing read expressed TCRB transcripts. The protocol was immunoSEQ multiplex PCR, while the TCRdb copy is restricted to in-frame clones and leaves out a portion. Here the sample spans hundreds of thousands of clones, roughly a sixth being singletons. The sequenced sample consisted of naive CD4+ T cells from blood. These receptors originate from a man aged 18 to 30 in good health.

This clone occurred a few times. The genes are TRBV28 and TRBJ1-5, with D unresolved. Germline V gene data show CDR1 as MDHEN and CDR2 as SYDVKM. The CDR3 is 12 residues long. Trimming cost V 10 bases and J 4 bases, with 11 bases left between them. CDR3 protein: CAIRGENQPQHF. DNA for the CDR3: TGTGCCATCCGGGGTGAGAATCAGCCCCAGCATTTT.

The J gene is TRBJ2-5, the V gene TRBV4-1, with D perhaps assigned TRBD1 or TRBD2 (5 bases each). The V and J ends lost 4 bases and 5 bases respectively, with 11 bases between them. The CDR3 spans 13 residues. CDR1 MGHRA and CDR2 YSYEKL come from the germline V gene. The CDR3, as DNA: TGCGCCAGCAGCCCCGGGACCTTGGAGACCCAGTACTTC. It is translated as CASSPGTLETQYF.

The chain couples TRBV15 to TRBJ1-3; D is unclear. Looked up from germline, CDR1 is LNHNV and CDR2 is YYDKDF (reference sequence). This CDR3 has 18 residues. With 1 base removed from V and 3 bases from J, the gap between germline ends came to 19 bases. The CDR3: CATSRVRPTLPYGNTIYF. CDR3 coding DNA: TGTGCCACCAGCAGAGTTCGTCCGACTCTCCCATATGGAAACACCATATATTTT.

The genes are TRBV5-4 and TRBJ2-7, with 7 bases that match TRBD2. V lost 3 bases and J lost 3; bases outside the gene matches: 6. The germline gives CDR1 SGHNT, CDR2 YYREEE (reference sequence). There are 14 residues in the CDR3. In nucleotides, the CDR3 is TGTGCCAGCAGCTCCCCGACTAGCAGCTACGAGCAGTACTTC. Amino acids: CASSSPTSSYEQYF. Drawing the rest from reference TRBV5-4 and TRBJ2-7, the complete variable domain is ETGVTQSPTHLIKTRGQQVTLRCSSQSGHNTVSWYQQALGQGPQFIFQYYREEENGRGNFPPRFSGLQFPNYSSELNVNALELDDSALYLCASSSPTSSYEQYFGPGTRLTVT.

The genes are TRBV19 and TRBJ1-1; no firm D call. The CDR3 extends over 14 amino acids. Germline V CDR1 and CDR2: LNHDA, SQIVND (reference sequence). Trimming removed 4 bases at V and 1 base at J, with 10 bases between. DNA of the CDR3: TGTGCCAGTAGTACCCCGGAGCAGAACACTGAAGCTTTCTTT. This sequence encodes CASSTPEQNTEAFF.

This clone was seen a handful of times. This chain links TRBV14 with TRBJ1-5; D gene unclear. Trimming removed 1 base at V and 5 bases at J, with 12 bases between. CDR1 is SGHDN, CDR2 FVKESK, per germline. This CDR3 region has 15 residues. The CDR3 coding sequence is TGTGCCAGCAGCCAAGTCAGTGGTTCCCATCAGCCCCAGCATTTT. Its translation: CASSQVSGSHQPQHF.

The chain combines TRBV2 with TRBJ2-7, with D unresolved. V gave up 0 bases and J gave up 4 bases, with 10 bases separating them. The CDR3 consists of 14 residues. Per the germline V gene, CDR1 is SNHLY and CDR2 is FYNNEI. The CDR3 DNA is TGTGCCAGCAGTGAAGCGCTTTGGGTTTACGAGCAGTACTTC. It is translated as CASSEALWVYEQYF.

This clone was detected only a few times. The chain employs TRBV29-1 and TRBJ2-7; TRBD1 might be the D (6 bases). Looked up from germline, CDR1 is SQVTM and CDR2 is ANQGSEA. V was shortened by 4 bases and J by 4 bases, with 14 bases between the two germline ends. The CDR3 has 13 residues. DNA of the CDR3: TGCAGCGTTGGCCGAGGACAGTCTTACGAGCAGTACTTC. It encodes CSVGRGQSYEQYF.

The V and J genes are TRBV2 and TRBJ2-3; D unresolved. This CDR3 comprises 16 residues. V was cut by 1 base and J by 0 bases, with 11 bases left in between. CDR1 SNHLY and CDR2 FYNNEI come from the germline V gene. The DNA of the CDR3 is TGTGCCAGCAGTGAAGTCTCCTTCTCTAGCACAGATACGCAGTATTTT. This encodes CASSEVSFSSTDTQYF.

This clone was detected a few times. CDR3 nucleotide sequence: TGCAGCATGAGGGGAGCCTATGGCTACACCTTC. It codes for CSMRGAYGYTF. The rearrangement joins TRBV20-1 to TRBJ1-2; D possibly corresponds to TRBD1 (5 bases). This CDR3 is 11 amino acids long. Germline V gene sequence: CDR1 DFQATT, CDR2 SNEGSKA (reference sequence).

This clone has more than one count but fewer than ten. Within the sample, other DNA sequences also encode this same CDR3. V and J are TRBV15 and TRBJ2-7; TRBD2 matches at 7 bases. The trim removed 0 bases at V and 4 bases at J, leaving 0 bases unmatched. This CDR3 region has 13 residues. Germline CDR1 LNHNV, CDR2 YYDKDF (reference sequence). The CDR3 loop is CATSRDGGYEQYF. The CDR3, as DNA: TGTGCCACCAGCAGAGACGGGGGGTACGAGCAGTACTTC.

The rearrangement links TRBV2 to TRBJ2-4; the match to TRBD2 covers 9 bases. The ends lost 3 bases at V and 9 bases at J; junction bases unmatched: 6. The CDR3 length is 14 residues. In germline, CDR1 is SNHLY, CDR2 FYNNEI. CDR3 nucleotide sequence: TGTGCCAGCAGTGAGACTAGCGGCCCCCGCATTCAGTACTTC. Its protein product is CASSETSGPRIQYF.

Only a few counts were recorded for this clone. The chain is built from TRBV2 and TRBJ2-4; possibly TRBD1 for D (6 bases). The CDR3 has 15 amino acids. Germline V lookup: CDR1 SNHLY, CDR2 FYNNEI. V was pared by 4 bases and J by 1 base, with 11 bases between. The CDR3, as DNA: TGTGCCAGCAGTGGTGGACAGACGGCCAAAAACATTCAGTACTTC. This sequence encodes CASSGGQTAKNIQYF.

The V and J genes are TRBV29-1 and TRBJ1-1; D gene unclear. The CDR3 totals 14 residues. CDR1 is SQVTM, CDR2 ANQGSEA, per germline. Trimming pared 6 bases from V and 1 base from J, leaving 15 bases between. The chain's CDR3 is CSVQTQEQNTEAFF. The CDR3 DNA is TGCAGCGTGCAAACTCAGGAACAGAACACTGAAGCTTTCTTT.

This clone was seen a few times. The V gene is TRBV10-3, the J gene TRBJ2-7; 7 bases agree with TRBD1. V shed 8 bases, J shed 5 bases, and the junction held 9 bases outside the gene matches. This CDR3 region has 13 residues. From germline, CDR1 is ENHRY and CDR2 SYGVKD. The CDR3 is CAIGRQGSHEQYF. The CDR3 nucleotides read TGTGCCATCGGAAGACAGGGTTCCCACGAGCAGTACTTC.

The chain is built from TRBV4-1 and TRBJ1-3, with a tentative D call TRBD1 (5 bases). CDR1 is MGHRA, CDR2 YSYEKL, per germline. The CDR3 consists of 18 residues. Trimming pared 1 base from V and 1 base from J, leaving 17 bases between. CDR3 sequence (DNA): TGCGCCAGCAGCCAAGGCCCCCCCCCAGGGAGGTCTGGAAACACCATATATTTT. Translation: CASSQGPPPGRSGNTIYF.

This clone was seen a few times. The chain combines TRBV9 with TRBJ2-5; D is perhaps TRBD1 (5 bases). With 1 base removed from V and 5 bases from J, the gap between germline ends came to 9 bases. This CDR3 has 13 residues. The germline V gene has CDR1 SGDLS and CDR2 YYNGEE. CDR3 sequence (DNA): TGTGCCAGCAGCGTATCACCAGGGGAGACCCAGTACTTC. It encodes CASSVSPGETQYF.

This chain links TRBV7-2 with TRBJ2-5, with a possible D match to TRBD2 (6 bases). With the DNA end fitting TRBJ2-7 better, the J assignment may be wrong. CDR3 length: 14 amino acids. From germline, CDR1 is SGHTA and CDR2 FQGNSA. CDR3 in amino acids: CASSRGEPIYEQYF. The CDR3 DNA reads TGTGCCAGCAGCCGCGGGGAACCTATCTACGAGCAGTACTTC.

The CDR3 sequence: CASSPGVWQFF. The DNA of the CDR3 is TGTGCCAGCTCACCAGGGGTCTGGCAGTTCTTC. The chain recombines TRBV18 with TRBJ2-1; unclear D gene. The V gene lost 2 bases and the J gene lost 12 bases, with 8 bases spanning the gap. Germline loops: CDR1 KGHSH, CDR2 LQKENI. The CDR3 consists of 11 residues.

This clone was seen only a few times. The chain recombines TRBV27 with TRBJ2-7; TRBD2 matches 7 bases. Germline V gives CDR1 MNHEY, CDR2 SMNVEV (reference sequence). This CDR3 is 14 amino acids long. V shed 6 bases and J 4 bases; nucleotides not matched to a gene: 9. CDR3 nucleotides: TGTGCCAGCAGGGGAGGGGTGGGCCCTTACGAGCAGTACTTC. This encodes CASRGGVGPYEQYF.

In this sample, this clone turned up a few times. This chain connects TRBV30 to TRBJ2-1, with unresolved D. The CDR3 is made up of 11 amino acids. Germline CDR1 and CDR2: GTSNPN and SVGIG (reference sequence). V lost 1 base and J 10 bases, leaving 8 bases between the germline ends. For the CDR3, the DNA is TGTGCCTGGAGTGACGATTGGGAGCAGTTCTTC. Translated, it gives CAWSDDWEQFF.

The genes are TRBV5-1 and TRBJ1-1; D uncertain. V was pared by 4 bases and J by 2 bases, with 9 bases between. The length of the CDR3 is 13 residues. In germline, CDR1 is SGHRS, CDR2 YFSETQ. The CDR3 DNA sequence: TGCGCCAGCAGCCCTACATCAAACACTGAAGCTTTCTTT. Translating gives CASSPTSNTEAFF.

This clone was detected only a few times. The CDR3 coding sequence is TGTGCCAGCAGTTCCCGAATAGGGGGGAGTCAGCCCCAGCATTTT. Translation gives CASSSRIGGSQPQHF. V usage is TRBV28 and J usage is TRBJ1-5; D possibly corresponds to TRBD1 (6 bases). This CDR3 contains 15 residues. Germline-derived CDR1 and CDR2 are MDHEN and SYDVKM. V lost 4 bases and J lost 6, with 16 bases in between.

CDR3 amino acids: CASSSDRIYGYTF. As DNA, the CDR3 is TGTGCCAGCAGCTCAGACAGGATCTATGGCTACACCTTC. V is TRBV7-9 and J is TRBJ1-2; a possible D gene is TRBD1 (6 bases). The germline V and J ends were trimmed by 4 bases and 4 bases, with 10 bases remaining between them. Germline loops: CDR1 SEHNR, CDR2 FQNEAQ (reference sequence). This CDR3 has 13 amino acids.

This clone was recorded a few times. This sequence joins TRBV6-4 and TRBJ1-1, with D perhaps matching TRBD1 (5 bases). The CDR3 has 15 residues. Per germline, CDR1 MRHNA and CDR2 SNTAGT. V lost 4 bases, J lost 0 bases, and 12 bases lay in between. The CDR3 coding sequence is TGTGCCAGCAGTGTCTCCCCAGGGCTGAACACTGAAGCTTTCTTT. Encoded protein: CASSVSPGLNTEAFF.

This clone was seen more than once but under ten times. The V gene is TRBV9, the J gene TRBJ1-5, with D possibly being TRBD1 (5 bases). This CDR3 comprises 14 residues. V lost 3 bases to trimming and J lost 5 bases, with 12 bases between them. The germline gives CDR1 SGDLS, CDR2 YYNGEE. The CDR3 is CASSAGGRHQPQHF. In nucleotides, the CDR3 is TGTGCCAGCAGCGCCGGGGGACGGCATCAGCCCCAGCATTTT.

The chain uses TRBV2 and TRBJ1-6; D is undetermined. V was trimmed by 6 bases and J by 7 bases, leaving 13 bases between them. The CDR3 has 14 amino acids. Germline V gives CDR1 SNHLY, CDR2 FYNNEI. The CDR3 spells CASSDQTANSPLHF. DNA of the CDR3: TGTGCCAGCAGCGACCAAACAGCCAATTCACCCCTCCACTTT.

This clone was picked up a small number of times. The chain recombines TRBV7-9 with TRBJ2-7, with 7 bases lining up with TRBD1. After removal of 1 base from V and 3 bases from J, the junction contained 6 bases not matched to a gene. Germline-derived CDR1 and CDR2 are SEHNR and FQNEAQ (reference sequence). This CDR3 is built from 15 residues. As DNA, the CDR3 is TGTGCCAGCAGCTTAGGCCCAGGGGGTTACTACGAGCAGTACTTC. It encodes CASSLGPGGYYEQYF.